This TCR beta chain was identified during a study of blood T cells in healthy people across ages. Study at large: Template switching retrieved approximately one barcoded beta molecule for each two T cells.

A J-beta primer mix and a sample-barcoded 5' primer were used in a second PCR of about 7 to 12 cycles. TCRdb used MiXCR to reprocess the 5' RACE reads, holding one entry per CDR3 protein. Of about 1.5 million distinct CDR3 sequences detected, 35% to 45% appear once; the ten largest clones hold over 3.5%. CDR1 is SGHRS, CDR2 YFSETQ, per germline. The length of the CDR3 is 14 residues. Trimming stripped 4 bases from V and 5 bases from J, with 15 bases between. This rearrangement joins TRBV5-1 to TRBJ1-1; the D is unclear. The receptor was derived from a woman aged 18-30 years in good health. Sample: blood. The CDR3 spells CASSTIRQGTEAFF. In nucleotides, the CDR3 is TGCGCCAGCAGCACGATCCGACAAGGGACTGAAGCTTTCTTT.